The clone carrying this T cell receptor (beta chain) showed up just a few times. Seattle participants joined during active infection and were tracked over time. Original handling: Scientists estimated how many nucleated cells there were by amplifying reference gene primers. The method was immunoSEQ multiplex PCR; TCRdb's version includes in-frame clones alone and lacks a portion of them. The D gene and trimming were derived from the DNA, and the V and J assignments and clone size from that table. The table records 250,000 to 350,000 clones, approximately 85% of them present only once. The data belong to a study of blood T cell repertoires in COVID-19. About the study: In each case, the material was cDNA or gDNA derived from T cells, B-cell-depleted T cells, or PBMCs.

Trimming stripped 3 bases from V and 7 bases from J, with 12 bases between. Germline CDR1 SEHNR, CDR2 FQNEAQ (reference sequence). The CDR3 is 13 amino acids. This rearrangement joins TRBV7-9 to TRBJ1-1, with D unresolved. The sequencing sample was made of peripheral blood. This TCR came from a human donor with COVID-19, enrolled during active disease. The donor label of this sample is uncertain. This CDR3 is CASSLGEGLEAFF. The CDR3 nucleotides read TGTGCCAGCAGCTTGGGAGAAGGGCTTGAAGCTTTCTTT.